This T cell receptor (beta chain) came from a study of CD8+ T cells in alopecia areata. This clone was picked up a small number of times. Stated treatment: oral pan-JAK inhibitor, 5-10 mg twice daily. Investigators isolated RNA and reverse transcribed it into cDNA to act as the sequencing template. The table came from immunoSEQ multiplex PCR; TCRdb's copy has only in-frame clones and leaves some out. Among 180,000 or so clones listed, about half were seen once. V lost 3 bases to trimming and J lost 5 bases; unmatched junction nucleotides: 3. Germline V CDR1 and CDR2: MNHNY, SVGAGI (reference sequence). The length of the CDR3 is 13 residues.

This TCR was sampled from a human donor with alopecia areata. The sample was CD8+ T cells sorted from blood, taken around week 53, from a patient treated with tofacitinib. This sequence joins TRBV6-6 and TRBJ1-1; TRBD1 matches 7 bases. CDR3: CASSYSRGTEAFF. CDR3 coding DNA: TGTGCCAGCAGTTATAGCAGGGGGACTGAAGCTTTCTTT.